These T cell receptor beta chains were read from a single sample in a study of cytomegalovirus exposure and HLA in healthy donors. Only in-frame clones appear in the TCRdb table, and some are missing; sequencing was by immunoSEQ multiplex PCR. The sample has under 200,000 clones, 79% seen once; the top ten hold roughly 2%. Specimen: PBMCs. The receptors come from a man aged 35 to 55 in good health and CMV-seronegative. Both conserved end residues are trimmed from each CDR3. Each record gives: J gene, V gene, CDR3 protein.

j_call: TRBJ2-3
v_call: TRBV13
cdr3_aa: ASSPGDRGTDTQY

j_call: TRBJ2-1
v_call: TRBV7-9
cdr3_aa: ASSLTSRSYNEQF

j_call: TRBJ2-3
v_call: TRBV6-1
cdr3_aa: ASREGQASPTDTQY

j_call: TRBJ2-3
v_call: TRBV7-9
cdr3_aa: ASRQNKGLVASDTQY

j_call: TRBJ2-1
v_call: TRBV6-6
cdr3_aa: ASSPPGGRNNEQF

j_call: TRBJ2-6
v_call: TRBV5-1
cdr3_aa: ASSFNARGGGAGANVLT

j_call: TRBJ2-5
v_call: TRBV28
cdr3_aa: ASRTQREVKWGETQY

j_call: TRBJ1-2
v_call: TRBV25-1
cdr3_aa: ASSEYGYGYT

j_call: TRBJ2-7
v_call: TRBV5-4
cdr3_aa: ASSLRLLAGGRYEQY

j_call: TRBJ2-6
v_call: TRBV5-1
cdr3_aa: ASSFLTGGNGANVLT

j_call: TRBJ2-7
v_call: TRBV7-2
cdr3_aa: ASSLGRDSGEQY

j_call: TRBJ2-4
v_call: TRBV28
cdr3_aa: ASSLPGQQTKNIQY

j_call: TRBJ1-3
v_call: TRBV18
cdr3_aa: ASSPLPNGGSGAGNTIY

j_call: TRBJ2-5
v_call: TRBV7-2
cdr3_aa: ASSLQTSQETQY

j_call: TRBJ2-4
v_call: TRBV7-9
cdr3_aa: ASSLAGQGSC

j_call: TRBJ2-3
v_call: TRBV10-3
cdr3_aa: AISALAGISDTQY

j_call: TRBJ2-3
v_call: TRBV29-1
cdr3_aa: SVTSSGRTDTQY

j_call: TRBJ1-3
v_call: TRBV19
cdr3_aa: ASTRNREPGNTIY

j_call: TRBJ2-3
v_call: TRBV7-2
cdr3_aa: ASSLAQRSDTQY

j_call: TRBJ2-3
v_call: TRBV9
cdr3_aa: ASSVAPRDTDTQY

j_call: TRBJ2-1
v_call: TRBV19
cdr3_aa: ASSGLAAPGDNEQF

j_call: TRBJ1-1
v_call: TRBV29-1
cdr3_aa: SVVGRSTEAF

j_call: TRBJ1-1
v_call: TRBV7-2
cdr3_aa: ASSLTDRVVNTEAF

j_call: TRBJ2-5
v_call: TRBV29-1
cdr3_aa: SVEVIAGETQY

j_call: TRBJ2-3
v_call: TRBV7-2
cdr3_aa: ASSLGSFSDTQY

j_call: TRBJ2-7
v_call: TRBV7-8
cdr3_aa: ASSPATRPGEQY

j_call: TRBJ1-5
v_call: TRBV4-1
cdr3_aa: ASSFRVGNQPQH

j_call: TRBJ2-7
v_call: TRBV19
cdr3_aa: ASSINGRPAEY

j_call: TRBJ2-1
v_call: TRBV6-5
cdr3_aa: ASSPQEELYNEQF

j_call: TRBJ2-1
v_call: TRBV9
cdr3_aa: ASSVGGASYNEQF

j_call: TRBJ1-4
v_call: TRBV27
cdr3_aa: ASSPHRVEKLF

j_call: TRBJ2-1
v_call: TRBV7-6
cdr3_aa: ASSLAVSYEQF

j_call: TRBJ1-1
v_call: TRBV28
cdr3_aa: ASSFSSGGRAEAF

j_call: TRBJ2-4
v_call: TRBV11-2
cdr3_aa: ASSQENIQY

j_call: TRBJ2-7
v_call: TRBV28
cdr3_aa: ASSLQATAGSSYEQY

j_call: TRBJ2-3
v_call: TRBV5-4
cdr3_aa: ASSWDRATDTQY

j_call: TRBJ2-6
v_call: TRBV5-1
cdr3_aa: ASSLGTGGSGANGLT

j_call: TRBJ2-3
v_call: TRBV7-2
cdr3_aa: ASSFPYLDTQY

j_call: TRBJ2-2
v_call: TRBV2
cdr3_aa: ASIRGENTGELF

j_call: TRBJ2-2
v_call: TRBV5-6
cdr3_aa: ASSSTLLSPGELF

j_call: TRBJ2-2
v_call: TRBV9
cdr3_aa: ASSVDPLGGSKGELF

j_call: TRBJ2-5
v_call: TRBV7-9
cdr3_aa: ASSLAWAGETQY

j_call: TRBJ2-2
v_call: TRBV5-4
cdr3_aa: ASSPGGPNTGELF

j_call: TRBJ2-2
v_call: TRBV10-1
cdr3_aa: ASSDGTSGRGGELF

j_call: TRBJ2-1
v_call: TRBV7-9
cdr3_aa: ASSSGTVNNEQF

j_call: TRBJ2-3
v_call: TRBV5-4
cdr3_aa: ASSFETGGSDTQY

j_call: TRBJ2-5
v_call: TRBV9
cdr3_aa: ASSVGVEETQY

j_call: TRBJ2-3
v_call: TRBV19
cdr3_aa: ASRQSTDTQY

j_call: TRBJ2-1
v_call: TRBV5-1
cdr3_aa: ASSVNNEQF

j_call: TRBJ2-7
v_call: TRBV7-7
cdr3_aa: ASSTGQGNYEQY

j_call: TRBJ2-2
v_call: TRBV27
cdr3_aa: ASSWTSGTELAGELF